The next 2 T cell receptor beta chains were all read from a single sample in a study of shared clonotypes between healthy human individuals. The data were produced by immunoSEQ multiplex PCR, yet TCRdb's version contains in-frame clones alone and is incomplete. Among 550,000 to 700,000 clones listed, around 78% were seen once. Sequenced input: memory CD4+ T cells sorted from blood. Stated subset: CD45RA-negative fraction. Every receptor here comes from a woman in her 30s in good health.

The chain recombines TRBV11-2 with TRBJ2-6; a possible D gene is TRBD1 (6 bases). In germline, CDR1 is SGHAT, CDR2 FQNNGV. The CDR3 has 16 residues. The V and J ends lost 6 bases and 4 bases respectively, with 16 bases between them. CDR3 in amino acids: CASRSTRGSGANVLTF. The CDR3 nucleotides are TGTGCCAGCAGGAGTACCAGGGGTTCCGGGGCCAACGTCCTGACTTTC.

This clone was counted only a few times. The CDR3 region has the DNA TGTGCCAGCAGCTCTACTGACAGACCCTACGAGCAGTACTTC. Its translation is CASSSTDRPYEQYF. This rearrangement joins TRBV5-4 to TRBJ2-7, with a weak D call TRBD1 (5 bases). Trimming stripped 3 bases from V and 2 bases from J, with 12 bases between. Germline V gene data show CDR1 as SGHNT and CDR2 as YYREEE (reference sequence). This CDR3 is 14 amino acids long.